This paragraph covers one TCR beta chain sequence. Its antigen is currently unknown. The sample comes from a study of blood T cells in healthy people across ages. Germline V gives CDR1 SGHTA, CDR2 FQGNSA. Trimming stripped 1 base from V and 6 bases from J, with 12 bases between. There are 14 residues in the CDR3. A sample-barcoded 5' primer and a J-beta primer mix were used in a second PCR of roughly 6 to 12 cycles. The template-switch adaptor, which had 12 random nucleotides, put a tag on each cDNA molecule. TCRdb reprocessed the 5' RACE reads with MiXCR, giving one entry per CDR3 protein. The sample shows 1.5 million to 2 million distinct CDR3 sequences, 39% of them seen only once. Study results and caveats: Per-million-T-cell TCR beta diversity fell roughly linearly with age.

This TCR was sampled from a human donor in good health. The rearrangement uses TRBV7-2 and TRBJ1-2, with D uncertain. Source material: blood. CDR3 DNA sequence: TGTGCCAGCAGCTTAGGGTTGGCAACGAATGGCTACACCTTC. It yields the protein CASSLGLATNGYTF.